These T cell receptor beta chains were read from a single sample in a study of T cell changes during pregnancy in multiple sclerosis. The method was immunoSEQ multiplex PCR; TCRdb's version includes in-frame clones alone and lacks a portion of them. The data hold fewer than 50,000 clones, with roughly 91% observed a single time. Sequencing used CD8+ T cells from peripheral blood mononuclear cells, obtained in the third trimester of pregnancy. The source is a female donor with multiple sclerosis, enrolled in a pregnancy study. The CDR3 runs from the conserved cysteine through the conserved F or W. Fields, in order: D gene, clone size, V gene, J gene, CDR3 protein, CDR3 DNA. D genes are given only for firm matches. Size values are once, few and many counts, or a class for expanded clones, and some rows have none.

D: TRBD1
size: few
V: TRBV30
J: TRBJ1-1
CDR3: CAWSWDRNTEAFF
DNA: TGTGCCTGGAGCTGGGACAGGAACACTGAAGCTTTCTTT

D: .
size: once
V: TRBV7-9
J: TRBJ1-5
CDR3: CASSLDSSNQPQHF
DNA: TGTGCCAGCAGCCTCGACAGTAGCAATCAGCCCCAGCATTTT

D: TRBD1
size: .
V: TRBV5-6
J: TRBJ2-1
CDR3: CASSPDLGQPYNEQFF
DNA: TGTGCCAGCAGCCCGGACCTGGGACAGCCTTACAATGAGCAGTTCTTC

D: .
size: once
V: TRBV6-4
J: TRBJ1-5
CDR3: CASSLTGLEPQHF
DNA: TGTGCCAGCAGCCTAACAGGGCTGGAGCCCCAGCATTTT

D: .
size: .
V: TRBV6-1
J: TRBJ1-2
CDR3: CASSEGEGGYGYTF
DNA: TGTGCCAGCAGTGAAGGGGAAGGGGGCTATGGCTACACCTTC

D: .
size: .
V: TRBV5-6
J: TRBJ1-2
CDR3: CASRSYTDTLYTF
DNA: TGTGCCAGCCGAAGCTACACAGACACACTCTACACCTTC

D: TRBD1
size: .
V: TRBV29-1
J: TRBJ1-1
CDR3: CSAGTGETEAFF
DNA: TGCAGCGCTGGGACAGGGGAAACTGAAGCTTTCTTT

D: TRBD1
size: .
V: TRBV5-6
J: TRBJ2-3
CDR3: CASSPGTGTPDTQYF
DNA: TGTGCCAGCAGCCCCGGGACAGGGACCCCAGATACGCAGTATTTT

D: .
size: once
V: TRBV6-5
J: TRBJ1-4
CDR3: CATARTLVGEKLFF
DNA: TGTGCCACCGCCCGGACACTCGTAGGAGAAAAACTGTTTTTT

D: TRBD1
size: .
V: TRBV7-9
J: TRBJ1-1
CDR3: CASSSWTGRNTEAFF
DNA: TGTGCCAGCAGCTCCTGGACAGGGAGGAACACTGAAGCTTTCTTT

D: .
size: .
V: TRBV28
J: TRBJ1-1
CDR3: CASSLIGVSGWYTEAFF
DNA: TGTGCCAGCAGTTTAATCGGGGTTAGTGGCTGGTACACTGAAGCTTTCTTT

D: TRBD2
size: .
V: TRBV5-1
J: TRBJ2-2
CDR3: CASSLFAGESTGELFF
DNA: TGCGCCAGCAGCTTGTTTGCGGGGGAGAGCACCGGGGAGCTGTTTTTT

D: .
size: .
V: TRBV6-5
J: TRBJ1-1
CDR3: CASSPPYTEAFF
DNA: TGTGCCAGCAGCCCCCCCTACACTGAAGCTTTCTTT

D: TRBD2
size: .
V: TRBV29-1
J: TRBJ2-1
CDR3: CSHRGGGGNEQFF
DNA: TGCAGCCATCGGGGGGGCGGTGGCAATGAGCAGTTCTTC

D: .
size: .
V: TRBV29-1
J: TRBJ2-7
CDR3: CSVEGLSYEQYF
DNA: TGCAGCGTTGAAGGACTGTCCTACGAGCAGTACTTC

D: TRBD1
size: .
V: TRBV4-3
J: TRBJ1-2
CDR3: CASSQDSTGTYGYTF
DNA: TGCGCCAGCAGCCAAGACTCGACAGGGACCTATGGCTACACCTTC

D: .
size: .
V: TRBV5-1
J: TRBJ2-3
CDR3: CASSPVGGGPIDTQYF
DNA: TGCGCCAGCAGCCCGGTAGGGGGGGGGCCGATAGATACGCAGTATTTT

D: .
size: .
V: TRBV6-1
J: TRBJ1-1
CDR3: CASSGRQMNTEAFF
DNA: TGTGCCAGCAGTGGTCGACAAATGAACACTGAAGCTTTCTTT

D: TRBD1
size: .
V: TRBV27
J: TRBJ1-1
CDR3: CASSIRGHTEAFF
DNA: TGTGCCAGCAGCATCAGGGGGCACACTGAAGCTTTCTTT

D: .
size: .
V: TRBV19
J: TRBJ2-7
CDR3: CASSMRLGVISYEQYF
DNA: TGTGCCAGTAGTATGAGGTTAGGGGTGATCTCCTACGAGCAGTACTTC

D: .
size: .
V: TRBV4-3
J: TRBJ1-2
CDR3: CASSQDLSDTEYGYTF
DNA: TGCGCCAGCAGCCAAGACCTTAGTGACACCGAGTATGGCTACACCTTC

D: .
size: .
V: TRBV9
J: TRBJ1-2
CDR3: CASSLLGEEYGYTF
DNA: TGTGCCAGCAGCCTCCTCGGGGAAGAATATGGCTACACCTTC

D: .
size: .
V: TRBV9
J: TRBJ1-3
CDR3: CASSVGSGRGNTIYF
DNA: TGTGCCAGCAGCGTAGGGTCAGGTCGGGGAAACACCATATATTTT

D: .
size: .
V: TRBV5-6
J: TRBJ2-5
CDR3: CASSSTTETQYF
DNA: TGTGCCAGCAGCTCCACAACGGAGACCCAGTACTTC

D: TRBD1
size: .
V: TRBV4-3
J: TRBJ2-3
CDR3: CASSQVEGALTSSTDTQYF
DNA: TGCGCCAGCAGCCAGGTCGAGGGGGCACTAACTTCTAGCACAGATACGCAGTATTTT

D: .
size: medium-sized
V: TRBV6-4
J: TRBJ2-2
CDR3: CASSDSATGELFF
DNA: TGTGCCAGCAGTGACTCAGCCACCGGGGAGCTGTTTTTT

D: .
size: .
V: TRBV19
J: TRBJ2-1
CDR3: CASSISVSSYNEQFF
DNA: TGTGCCAGTAGTATTTCGGTGAGCTCCTACAATGAGCAGTTCTTC

D: .
size: .
V: TRBV27
J: TRBJ1-2
CDR3: CASSLAGVYNYGYTF
DNA: TGTGCCAGCAGTTTAGCCGGGGTTTATAACTATGGCTACACCTTC

D: .
size: .
V: TRBV19
J: TRBJ1-2
CDR3: CASSPDSAHYGYTF
DNA: TGTGCCAGTAGCCCGGACAGCGCCCACTATGGCTACACCTTC

D: .
size: .
V: TRBV27
J: TRBJ1-6
CDR3: CASSQGSSYNSPLHF
DNA: TGTGCCAGCAGTCAGGGGAGCTCCTATAATTCACCCCTCCACTTT

D: TRBD1
size: once
V: TRBV6-1
J: TRBJ1-3
CDR3: CASSEWGDRGQGNTIYF
DNA: TGTGCCAGCAGTGAATGGGGGGACAGGGGGCAAGGAAACACCATATATTTT

D: .
size: .
V: TRBV23-1
J: TRBJ1-1
CDR3: CASSQSYMAGEAFF
DNA: TGCGCCAGCAGTCAATCGTACATGGCAGGCGAAGCTTTCTTT

D: .
size: .
V: TRBV19
J: TRBJ2-1
CDR3: CASSALGGAYNEQFF
DNA: TGTGCCAGTAGTGCCCTAGGGGGGGCCTACAATGAGCAGTTCTTC

D: TRBD1
size: .
V: TRBV10-3
J: TRBJ2-3
CDR3: CAISVDRGTDTQYF
DNA: TGTGCCATCAGTGTGGACAGGGGAACAGATACGCAGTATTTT

D: TRBD1
size: once
V: TRBV6-5
J: TRBJ2-7
CDR3: CASSHGQGFDEQYF
DNA: TGTGCCAGCAGCCATGGACAGGGTTTCGACGAGCAGTACTTC

D: .
size: few
V: TRBV19
J: TRBJ2-1
CDR3: CASSIDGYNEQFF
DNA: TGTGCCAGTAGTATAGACGGCTACAATGAGCAGTTCTTC

D: TRBD2
size: .
V: TRBV5-1
J: TRBJ2-2
CDR3: CASSLESVGGVFGELFF
DNA: TGCGCCAGCAGCTTGGAGAGTGTCGGGGGGGTATTCGGGGAGCTGTTTTTT

D: .
size: .
V: TRBV14
J: TRBJ2-2
CDR3: CASSQVDTRWAGELFF
DNA: TGTGCCAGCAGCCAAGTGGACACGCGGTGGGCCGGGGAGCTGTTTTTT

D: TRBD1
size: .
V: TRBV10-2
J: TRBJ2-1
CDR3: CASSDRDFTYNEQFF
DNA: TGCGCCAGCAGCGACAGGGATTTCACCTACAATGAGCAGTTCTTC

D: .
size: .
V: TRBV16
J: TRBJ1-1
CDR3: CASSPLSTLEPEAFF
DNA: TGTGCCAGCAGCCCGCTAAGCACCCTGGAGCCTGAAGCTTTCTTT

D: .
size: once
V: TRBV11-2
J: TRBJ1-1
CDR3: CASSLAEAAGAFF
DNA: TGTGCCAGCAGCTTAGCGGAAGCTGCGGGGGCTTTCTTT

D: .
size: few
V: TRBV7-8
J: TRBJ1-5
CDR3: CASSAEQVDQPQHF
DNA: TGTGCCAGCAGCGCCGAACAGGTTGATCAGCCCCAGCATTTT

D: .
size: .
V: TRBV7-2
J: TRBJ2-3
CDR3: CASSSLGGLDTQYF
DNA: TGTGCCAGCAGCTCCCTGGGGGGGCTAGATACGCAGTATTTT

D: TRBD2
size: once
V: TRBV11-3
J: TRBJ2-7
CDR3: CASSSGGEQYF
DNA: TGTGCCAGCAGCTCGGGGGGCGAGCAGTACTTC

D: TRBD1
size: .
V: TRBV5-6
J: TRBJ1-1
CDR3: CASSVGTGPVGTEAFF
DNA: TGTGCCAGCAGCGTTGGGACAGGCCCGGTAGGCACTGAAGCTTTCTTT

D: .
size: .
V: TRBV7-9
J: TRBJ1-5
CDR3: CASSLVGEAQPQHF
DNA: TGTGCCAGCAGCTTAGTAGGGGAGGCTCAGCCCCAGCATTTT